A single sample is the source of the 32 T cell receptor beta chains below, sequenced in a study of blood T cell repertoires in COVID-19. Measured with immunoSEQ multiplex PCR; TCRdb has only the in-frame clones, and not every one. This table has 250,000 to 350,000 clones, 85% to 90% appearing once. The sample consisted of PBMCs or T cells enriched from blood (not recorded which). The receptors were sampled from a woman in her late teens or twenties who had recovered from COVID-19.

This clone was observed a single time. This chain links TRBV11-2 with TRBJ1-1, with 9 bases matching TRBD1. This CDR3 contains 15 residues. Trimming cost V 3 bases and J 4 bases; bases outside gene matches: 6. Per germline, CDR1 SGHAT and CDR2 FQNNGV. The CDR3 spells CASSFATGGVTEAFF. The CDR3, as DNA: TGTGCCAGCAGCTTCGCGACAGGGGGAGTCACTGAAGCTTTCTTT.

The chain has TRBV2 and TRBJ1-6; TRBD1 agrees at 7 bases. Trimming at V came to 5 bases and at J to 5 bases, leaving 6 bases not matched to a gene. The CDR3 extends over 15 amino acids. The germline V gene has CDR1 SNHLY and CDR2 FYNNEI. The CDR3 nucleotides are TGTGCCAGCAGTCAGAACAGGGGTAATAATTCACCCCTCCACTTT. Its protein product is CASSQNRGNNSPLHF.

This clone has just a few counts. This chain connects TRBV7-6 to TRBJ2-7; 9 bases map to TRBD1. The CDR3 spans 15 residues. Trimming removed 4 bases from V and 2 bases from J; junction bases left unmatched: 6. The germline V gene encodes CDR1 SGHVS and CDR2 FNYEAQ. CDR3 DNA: TGTGCCAGCAGCTCTGGAAGGGACAGGGCCTACGAGCAGTACTTC. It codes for CASSSGRDRAYEQYF. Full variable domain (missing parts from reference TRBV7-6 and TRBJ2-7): GAGVSQSPRYKVTKRGQDVALRCDPISGHVSLYWYRQALGQGPEFLTYFNYEAQQDKSGLPNDRFSAERPEGSISTLTIQRTEQRDSAMYRCASSSGRDRAYEQYFGPGTRLTVT.

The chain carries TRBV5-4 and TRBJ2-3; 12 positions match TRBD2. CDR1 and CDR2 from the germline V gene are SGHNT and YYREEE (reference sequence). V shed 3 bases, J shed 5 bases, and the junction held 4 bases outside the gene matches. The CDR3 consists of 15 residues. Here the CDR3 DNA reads TGTGCCAGCAGCTCTAGCGGGGGGGCTAGAGATACGCAGTATTTT. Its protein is CASSSSGGARDTQYF.

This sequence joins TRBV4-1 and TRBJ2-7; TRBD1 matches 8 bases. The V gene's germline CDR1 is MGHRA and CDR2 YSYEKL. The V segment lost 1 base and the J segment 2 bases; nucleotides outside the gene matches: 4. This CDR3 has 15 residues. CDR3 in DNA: TGCGCCAGCAGCCAAGTCAGGGGGCCAACCTACGAGCAGTACTTC. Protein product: CASSQVRGPTYEQYF.

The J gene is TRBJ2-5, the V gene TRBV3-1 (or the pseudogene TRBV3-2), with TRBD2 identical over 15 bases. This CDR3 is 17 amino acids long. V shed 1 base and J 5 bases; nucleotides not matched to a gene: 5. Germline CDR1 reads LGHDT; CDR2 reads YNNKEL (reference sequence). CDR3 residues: CASSQGRTSGGEETQYF. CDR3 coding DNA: TGTGCCAGCAGCCAAGGGAGGACTAGCGGGGGGGAGGAGACCCAGTACTTC.

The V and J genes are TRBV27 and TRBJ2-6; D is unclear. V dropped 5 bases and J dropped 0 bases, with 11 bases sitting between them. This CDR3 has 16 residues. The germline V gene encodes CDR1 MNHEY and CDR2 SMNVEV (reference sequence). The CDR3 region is CASSPSVRSGANVLTF. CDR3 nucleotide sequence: TGTGCCAGCAGTCCCTCCGTTCGCTCTGGGGCCAACGTCCTGACTTTC.

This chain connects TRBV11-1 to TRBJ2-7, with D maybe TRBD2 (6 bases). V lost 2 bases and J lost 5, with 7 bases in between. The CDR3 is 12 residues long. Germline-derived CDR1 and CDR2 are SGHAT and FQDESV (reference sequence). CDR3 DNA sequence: TGTGCCAGCAGCTTACGGGGGAACGAGCAGTACTTC. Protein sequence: CASSLRGNEQYF.

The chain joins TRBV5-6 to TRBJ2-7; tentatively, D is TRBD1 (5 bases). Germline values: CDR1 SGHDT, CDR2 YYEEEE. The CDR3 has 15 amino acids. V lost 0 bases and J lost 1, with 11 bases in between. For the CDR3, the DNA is TGTGCCAGCAGCTTGGAGGGCAGGGATTCCTACGAGCAGTACTTC. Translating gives CASSLEGRDSYEQYF. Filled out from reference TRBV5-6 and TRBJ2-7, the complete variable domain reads DAGVTQSPTHLIKTRGQQVTLRCSPKSGHDTVSWYQQALGQGPQFIFQYYEEEERQRGNFPDRFSGHQFPNYSSELNVNALLLGDSALYLCASSLEGRDSYEQYFGPGTRLTVT.

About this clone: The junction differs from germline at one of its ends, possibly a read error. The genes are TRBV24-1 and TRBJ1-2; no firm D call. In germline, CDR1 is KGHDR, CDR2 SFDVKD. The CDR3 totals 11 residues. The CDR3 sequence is CATSDLPHHYF. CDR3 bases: TGTGCCACCAGTGATTTGCCCCACCACTACTTC.

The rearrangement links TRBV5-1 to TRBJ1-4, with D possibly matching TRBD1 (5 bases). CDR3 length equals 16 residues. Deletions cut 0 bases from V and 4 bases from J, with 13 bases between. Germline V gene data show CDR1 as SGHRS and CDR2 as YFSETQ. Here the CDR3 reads CASSLDGRGSNEKLFF. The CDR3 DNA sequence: TGCGCCAGCAGCTTGGATGGGCGGGGGAGTAATGAAAAACTGTTTTTT. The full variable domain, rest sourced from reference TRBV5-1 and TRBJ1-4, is KAGVTQTPRYLIKTRGQQVTLSCSPISGHRSVSWYQQTPGQGLQFLFEYFSETQRNKGNFPGRFSGRQFSNSRSEMNVSTLELGDSALYLCASSLDGRGSNEKLFFGSGTQLSVL.

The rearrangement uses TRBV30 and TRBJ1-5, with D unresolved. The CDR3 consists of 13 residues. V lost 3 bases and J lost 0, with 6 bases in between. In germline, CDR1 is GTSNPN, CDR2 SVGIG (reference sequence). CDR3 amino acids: CAWSSRSNQPQHF. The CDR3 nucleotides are TGTGCCTGGAGCAGTCGTAGCAATCAGCCCCAGCATTTT.

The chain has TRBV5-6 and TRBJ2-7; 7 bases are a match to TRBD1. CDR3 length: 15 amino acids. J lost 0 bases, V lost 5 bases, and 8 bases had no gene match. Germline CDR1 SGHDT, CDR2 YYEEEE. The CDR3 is CASSRGPGGSYEQYF. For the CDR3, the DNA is TGTGCCAGCAGTCGTGGACCAGGGGGCTCCTACGAGCAGTACTTC.

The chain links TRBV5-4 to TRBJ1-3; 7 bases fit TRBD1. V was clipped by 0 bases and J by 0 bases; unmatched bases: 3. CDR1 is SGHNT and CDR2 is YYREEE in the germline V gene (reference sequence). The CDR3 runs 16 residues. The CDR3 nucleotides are TGTGCCAGCAGCTTGGAGGGGGCGAGCTCTGGAAACACCATATATTTT. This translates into CASSLEGASSGNTIYF.

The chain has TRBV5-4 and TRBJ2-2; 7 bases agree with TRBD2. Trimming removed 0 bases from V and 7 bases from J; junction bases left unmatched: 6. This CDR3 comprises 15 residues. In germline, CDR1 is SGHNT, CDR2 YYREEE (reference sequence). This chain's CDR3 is CASSLGLALSGELFF. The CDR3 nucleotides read TGTGCCAGCAGCTTGGGACTAGCTCTAAGCGGGGAGCTGTTTTTT.

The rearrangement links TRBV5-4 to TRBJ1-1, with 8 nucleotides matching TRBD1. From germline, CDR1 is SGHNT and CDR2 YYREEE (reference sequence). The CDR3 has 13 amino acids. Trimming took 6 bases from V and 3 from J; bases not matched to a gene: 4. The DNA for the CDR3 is TGTGCCAGCAACCTACAGGGGGACACTGAAGCTTTCTTT. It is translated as CASNLQGDTEAFF.

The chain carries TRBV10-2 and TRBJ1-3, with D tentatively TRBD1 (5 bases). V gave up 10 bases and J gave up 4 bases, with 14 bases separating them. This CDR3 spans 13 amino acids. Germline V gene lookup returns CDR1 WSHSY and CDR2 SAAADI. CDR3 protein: CATCRGGGNTIYF. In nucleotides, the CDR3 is TGCGCCACCTGTAGGGGTGGGGGAAACACCATATATTTT.

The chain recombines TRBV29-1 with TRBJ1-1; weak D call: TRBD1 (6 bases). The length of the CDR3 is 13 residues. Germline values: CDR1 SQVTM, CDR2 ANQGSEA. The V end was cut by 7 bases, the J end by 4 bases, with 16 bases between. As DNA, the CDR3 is TGCAGCGCTACGTCGGGAGGGGGCACTGAAGCTTTCTTT. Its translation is CSATSGGGTEAFF.

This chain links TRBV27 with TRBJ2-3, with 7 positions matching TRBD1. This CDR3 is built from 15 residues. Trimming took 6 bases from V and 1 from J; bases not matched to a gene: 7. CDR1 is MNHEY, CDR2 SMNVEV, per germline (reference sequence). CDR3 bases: TGTGCCAGCAGGGACAGGTCTGAGGGCACAGATACGCAGTATTTT. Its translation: CASRDRSEGTDTQYF.

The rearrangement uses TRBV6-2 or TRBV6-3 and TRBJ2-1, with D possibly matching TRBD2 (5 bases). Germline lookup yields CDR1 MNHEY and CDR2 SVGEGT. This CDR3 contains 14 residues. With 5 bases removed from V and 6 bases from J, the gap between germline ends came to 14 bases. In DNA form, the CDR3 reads TGTGCCAGCAGTCCCCGTGGACTCGCCAATGAGCAGTTCTTC. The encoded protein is CASSPRGLANEQFF.

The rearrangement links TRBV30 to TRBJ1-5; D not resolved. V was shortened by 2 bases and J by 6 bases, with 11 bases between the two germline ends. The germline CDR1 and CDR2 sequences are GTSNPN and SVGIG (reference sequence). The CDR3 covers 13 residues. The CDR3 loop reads CAWSPSRVQPQHF. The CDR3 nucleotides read TGTGCCTGGAGTCCCTCGAGAGTTCAGCCCCAGCATTTT.

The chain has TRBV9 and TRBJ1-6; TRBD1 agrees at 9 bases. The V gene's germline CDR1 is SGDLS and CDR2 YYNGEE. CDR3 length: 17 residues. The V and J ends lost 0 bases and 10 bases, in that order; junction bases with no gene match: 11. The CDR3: CASSVDRGQNLGSPLHF. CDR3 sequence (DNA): TGTGCCAGCAGCGTAGACAGGGGGCAAAACCTAGGGTCACCCCTCCACTTT.

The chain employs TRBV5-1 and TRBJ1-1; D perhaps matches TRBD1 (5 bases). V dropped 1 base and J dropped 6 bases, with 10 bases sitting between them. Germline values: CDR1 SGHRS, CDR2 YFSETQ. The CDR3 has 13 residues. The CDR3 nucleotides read TGCGCCAGCAGCTTGACCGGGGGTGCTGAAGCTTTCTTT. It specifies CASSLTGGAEAFF.

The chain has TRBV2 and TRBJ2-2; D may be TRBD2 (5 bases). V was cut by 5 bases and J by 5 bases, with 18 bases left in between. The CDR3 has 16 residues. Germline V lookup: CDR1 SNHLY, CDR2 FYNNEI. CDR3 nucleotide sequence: TGTGCCAGCAGTCTGGGGAGTAACGGGTGGACCGGGGAGCTGTTTTTT. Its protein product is CASSLGSNGWTGELFF.

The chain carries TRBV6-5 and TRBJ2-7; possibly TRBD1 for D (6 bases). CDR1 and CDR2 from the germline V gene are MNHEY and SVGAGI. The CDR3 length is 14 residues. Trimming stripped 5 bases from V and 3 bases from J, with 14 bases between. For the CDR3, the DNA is TGTGCCAGCAGTCGACAGGTTAGTTTCTACGAGCAGTACTTC. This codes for CASSRQVSFYEQYF.

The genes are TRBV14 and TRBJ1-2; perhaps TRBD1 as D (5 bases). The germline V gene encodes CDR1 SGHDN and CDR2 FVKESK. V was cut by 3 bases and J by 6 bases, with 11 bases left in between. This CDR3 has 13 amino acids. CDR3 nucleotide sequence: TGTGCCAGCAGCCAGGGGGGGTTGGATGGCTACACCTTC. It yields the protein CASSQGGLDGYTF.

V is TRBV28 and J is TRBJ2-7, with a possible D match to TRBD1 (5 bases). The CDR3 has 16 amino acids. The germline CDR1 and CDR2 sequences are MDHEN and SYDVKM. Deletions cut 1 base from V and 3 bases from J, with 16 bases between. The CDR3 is CASSLLSSDTDYEQYF. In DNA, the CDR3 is TGTGCCAGCAGTTTATTATCTTCGGACACGGACTACGAGCAGTACTTC. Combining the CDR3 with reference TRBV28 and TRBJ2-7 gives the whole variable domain DVKVTQSSRYLVKRTGEKVFLECVQDMDHENMFWYRQDPGLGLRLIYFSYDVKMKEKGDIPEGYSVSREKKERFSLILESASTNQTSMYLCASSLLSSDTDYEQYFGPGTRLTVT.

The DNA for the CDR3 is TGTGCCAGCAGCGTAGCTAGAGCGGGAGAGGATTATGAGCAGTTCTTC. This encodes CASSVARAGEDYEQFF. The chain carries TRBV9 and TRBJ2-1, with TRBD2 identical over 8 bases. The V segment lost 0 bases and the J segment 8 bases; nucleotides outside the gene matches: 10. CDR1 is SGDLS and CDR2 is YYNGEE in the germline V gene. The CDR3 extends over 16 amino acids.

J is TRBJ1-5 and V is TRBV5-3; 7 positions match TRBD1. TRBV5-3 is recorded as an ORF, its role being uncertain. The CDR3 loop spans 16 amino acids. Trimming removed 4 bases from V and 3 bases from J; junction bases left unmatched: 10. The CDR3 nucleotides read TGTGCCAGAAGCCCTACCGACAGGGTCGCCAATCAGCCCCAGCATTTT. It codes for CARSPTDRVANQPQHF.

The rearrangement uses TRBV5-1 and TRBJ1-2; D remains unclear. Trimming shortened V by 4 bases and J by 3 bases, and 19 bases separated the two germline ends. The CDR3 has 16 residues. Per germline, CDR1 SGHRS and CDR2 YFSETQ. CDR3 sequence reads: CASSPKASLGDYGYTF. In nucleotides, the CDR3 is TGCGCCAGCAGCCCGAAAGCTAGTTTAGGAGACTATGGCTACACCTTC.

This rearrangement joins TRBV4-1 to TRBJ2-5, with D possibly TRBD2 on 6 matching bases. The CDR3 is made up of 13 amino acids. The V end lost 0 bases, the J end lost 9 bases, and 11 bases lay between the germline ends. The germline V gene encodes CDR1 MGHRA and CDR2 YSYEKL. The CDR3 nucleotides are TGCGCCAGCAGCCAAGATCAAGGAGGGGCCCAGTACTTC. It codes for CASSQDQGGAQYF.

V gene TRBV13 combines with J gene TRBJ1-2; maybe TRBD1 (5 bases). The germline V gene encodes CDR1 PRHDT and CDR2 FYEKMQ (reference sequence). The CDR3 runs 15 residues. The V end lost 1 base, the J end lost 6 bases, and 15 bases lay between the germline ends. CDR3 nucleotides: TGTGCCAGCAGCTTAGCGGCAGGGTCTAAGGATGGCTACACCTTC. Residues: CASSLAAGSKDGYTF.